The rows below give T cell receptor beta chains drawn from one sample of a study of cytomegalovirus exposure and HLA in healthy donors. Using immunoSEQ multiplex PCR, the repertoire was profiled, and TCRdb retains in-frame clones only, with some absent. The profile shows approximately 130,000 clones, more than 75% of them singletons. Input material: PBMCs. These receptors were collected from a woman aged 50 to 60 in good health and CMV-seropositive. Each CDR3 is given with its conserved first and last residue.

TRBJ1-6,TRBV30,15,CAWSVSRSYNSPLHF
TRBJ1-2,TRBV19,15,CASSDRGQFDRGYTF
TRBJ1-5,TRBV19,19,CASSLIGQIYPSTNQPQHF
TRBJ1-5,TRBV10-3,14,CAISPDRASQPQHF
TRBJ1-1,TRBV30,13,CAWSVQLNTEAFF
TRBJ1-1,TRBV6-5,15,CASSYTGAFGGEAFF
TRBJ1-1,TRBV2,12,CASSGTGREAFF
TRBJ2-7,TRBV6-1,13,CASSGGTGYEQYF
TRBJ2-7,TRBV28,15,CASSLPAGGGYEQYF
TRBJ2-7,TRBV29-1,13,CSVGRDRPYEQYF
TRBJ1-2,TRBV19,13,CASTHGEYYGYTF
TRBJ2-5,TRBV5-5,16,CATGTSGGVVQETQYF
TRBJ2-2,TRBV4-1,21,CASSFPLGTQARSSNTGELFF
TRBJ2-5,TRBV5-4,14,CASSLATGQETQYF
TRBJ1-6,TRBV5-1,13,CASSRRYNSPLHF
TRBJ2-3,TRBV28,15,CASSSRLGGADTQYF
TRBJ2-7,TRBV29-1,14,CSASNRDRPYEQYF
TRBJ1-2,TRBV6-5,16,CASSYSSDRPYLGYTF
TRBJ2-1,TRBV19,15,CASSTLAVGLNEQFF
TRBJ2-2,TRBV30,14,CAWESGANTGELFF
TRBJ1-1,TRBV4-1,16,CASSQVVSTMNTEAFF
TRBJ2-1,TRBV20-1,10,CGVAGNEQFF
TRBJ2-2,TRBV10-2,11,CASFWSGELFF
TRBJ1-4,TRBV27,15,CASSSQGGFNEKLFF
TRBJ2-3,TRBV9,14,CASSVRVGTDTQYF
TRBJ1-2,TRBV28,14,CASSRPGQADGYTF
TRBJ2-7,TRBV28,16,CASSPYRGTGSYEQYF
TRBJ1-5,TRBV7-9,15,CASSLRGDSNQPQHF
TRBJ2-5,TRBV7-9,13,CASSLTRVETQYF
TRBJ1-5,TRBV7-8,18,CASSLELLTRNGNQPQHF
TRBJ2-3,TRBV4-3,15,CASSQASGDTDTQYF
TRBJ1-6,TRBV5-8,12,CASSDSWAPLHF
TRBJ2-3,TRBV7-9,16,CASSSGLAGAADTQYF
TRBJ2-2,TRBV7-9,16,CASSSTGTGGSGELFF
TRBJ2-1,TRBV9,12,CASSASRDEQFF
TRBJ2-1,TRBV6-5,14,CASSSGGWDNEQFF
TRBJ1-1,TRBV29-1,12,CSVVFGGPKAFF
TRBJ2-1,TRBV19,14,CASRSGRVDNEQFF
TRBJ1-2,TRBV2,13,CASSQKPNYGYTF
TRBJ2-7,TRBV6-1,15,CAIDPGSGGSYEQYF
TRBJ1-2,TRBV6-5,14,CASSYALGGYGYTF
TRBJ2-2,TRBV7-3,14,CASSSTPTTGELFF
TRBJ2-5,TRBV5-1,14,CASSQGQVKETQYF
TRBJ2-7,TRBV5-4,14,CASSRTSGQYEQYF
TRBJ1-2,TRBV7-2,14,CASSFGQSGDGYTF
TRBJ1-2,TRBV10-3,18,CAISEGASGTGDDYGYTF
TRBJ2-1,TRBV15,15,CATSKDRGLVNEQFF
NA,TRBV10-3,13,CAIREGGIYEQYF
TRBJ1-6,TRBV27,13,CASSLGGDSPLHF
TRBJ2-5,TRBV10-1,16,CASRELAGETQETQYF
TRBJ2-5,TRBV11-1,14,CASSLAQGYETQYF
TRBJ2-7,TRBV19,14,CASSILGQGQGQYF
TRBJ2-3,TRBV19,14,CASSTRTSTDTQYF
TRBJ2-5,TRBV27,13,CASSLFDKETQYF
TRBJ2-4,TRBV9,16,CASSATPGGLGDIQYF
TRBJ2-1,TRBV9,16,CASSVAPTGAGDEQFF
TRBJ2-3,TRBV7-2,15,CASSPMGQGADTQYF
TRBJ2-1,TRBV5-1,14,CASSPSGLDNEQFF
TRBJ1-1,TRBV9,13,CASRGQGNGEAFF